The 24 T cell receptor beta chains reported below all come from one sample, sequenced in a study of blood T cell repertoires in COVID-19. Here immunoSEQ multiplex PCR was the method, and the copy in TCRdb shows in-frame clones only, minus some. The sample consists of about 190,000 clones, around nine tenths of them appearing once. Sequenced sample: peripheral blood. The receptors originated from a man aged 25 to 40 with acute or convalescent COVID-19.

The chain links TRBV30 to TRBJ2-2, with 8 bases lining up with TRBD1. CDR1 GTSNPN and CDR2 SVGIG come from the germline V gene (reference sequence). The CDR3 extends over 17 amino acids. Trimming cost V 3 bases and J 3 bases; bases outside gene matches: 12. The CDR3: CAWRGHPGQVDTGELFF. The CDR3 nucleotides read TGTGCCTGGAGGGGACATCCGGGACAGGTAGACACCGGGGAGCTGTTTTTT.

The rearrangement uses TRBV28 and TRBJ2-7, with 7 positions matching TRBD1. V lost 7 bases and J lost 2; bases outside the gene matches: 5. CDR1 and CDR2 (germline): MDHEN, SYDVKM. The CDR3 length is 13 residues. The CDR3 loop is CASKRDSPYEQYF. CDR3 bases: TGTGCCAGCAAAAGGGACAGCCCCTACGAGCAGTACTTC. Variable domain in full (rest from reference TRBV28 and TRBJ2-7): DVKVTQSSRYLVKRTGEKVFLECVQDMDHENMFWYRQDPGLGLRLIYFSYDVKMKEKGDIPEGYSVSREKKERFSLILESASTNQTSMYLCASKRDSPYEQYFGPGTRLTVT.

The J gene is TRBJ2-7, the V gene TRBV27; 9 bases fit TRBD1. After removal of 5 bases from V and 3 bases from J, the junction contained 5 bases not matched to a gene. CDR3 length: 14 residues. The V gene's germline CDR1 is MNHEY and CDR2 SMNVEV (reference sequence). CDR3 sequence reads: CASSPGQGRYEQYF. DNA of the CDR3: TGTGCCAGCAGTCCGGGACAGGGTCGCTACGAGCAGTACTTC.

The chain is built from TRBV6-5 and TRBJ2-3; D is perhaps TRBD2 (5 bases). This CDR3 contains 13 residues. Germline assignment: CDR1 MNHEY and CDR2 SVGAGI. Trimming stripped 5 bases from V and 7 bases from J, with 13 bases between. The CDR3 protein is CASSPPGKYTQYF. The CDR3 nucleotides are TGTGCCAGCAGTCCCCCCGGGAAGTATACGCAGTATTTT.

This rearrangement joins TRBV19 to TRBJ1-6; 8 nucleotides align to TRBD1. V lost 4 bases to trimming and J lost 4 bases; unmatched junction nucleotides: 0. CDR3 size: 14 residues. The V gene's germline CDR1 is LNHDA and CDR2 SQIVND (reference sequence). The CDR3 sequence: CASSRDRYNSPLHF. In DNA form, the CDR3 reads TGTGCCAGTAGTAGGGACAGGTATAATTCACCCCTCCACTTT.

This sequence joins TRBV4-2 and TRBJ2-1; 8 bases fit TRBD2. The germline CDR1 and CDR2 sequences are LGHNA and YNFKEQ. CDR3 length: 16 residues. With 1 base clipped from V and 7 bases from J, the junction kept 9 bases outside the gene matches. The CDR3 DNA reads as TGTGCCAGCAGCCAAGGGGAGGGACTAGGACGTAATGAGCAGTTCTTC. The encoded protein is CASSQGEGLGRNEQFF.

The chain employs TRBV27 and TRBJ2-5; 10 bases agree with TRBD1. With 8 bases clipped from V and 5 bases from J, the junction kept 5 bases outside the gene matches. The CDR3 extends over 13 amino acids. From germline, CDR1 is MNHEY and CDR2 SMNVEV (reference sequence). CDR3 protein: CASAGQGGETQYF. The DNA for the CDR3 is TGTGCCAGCGCTGGACAGGGGGGTGAGACCCAGTACTTC.

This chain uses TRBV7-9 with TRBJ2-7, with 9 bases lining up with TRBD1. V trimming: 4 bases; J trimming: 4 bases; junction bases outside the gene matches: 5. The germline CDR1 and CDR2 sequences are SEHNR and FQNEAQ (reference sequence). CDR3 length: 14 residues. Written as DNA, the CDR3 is TGTGCCAGCAGCTCCCCGACAGGGGGGTACGAGCAGTACTTC. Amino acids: CASSSPTGGYEQYF.

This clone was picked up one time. The CDR3 sequence: CASSKGAGTGDEKLFF. In DNA, the CDR3 is TGTGCCAGCAGCAAAGGGGCCGGGACAGGGGACGAAAAACTGTTTTTT. The chain links TRBV28 to TRBJ1-4; TRBD1 matches at 10 bases. The CDR3 is 16 amino acids. CDR1 and CDR2 from the germline V gene are MDHEN and SYDVKM. The trim removed 6 bases at V and 8 bases at J, leaving 12 bases unmatched.

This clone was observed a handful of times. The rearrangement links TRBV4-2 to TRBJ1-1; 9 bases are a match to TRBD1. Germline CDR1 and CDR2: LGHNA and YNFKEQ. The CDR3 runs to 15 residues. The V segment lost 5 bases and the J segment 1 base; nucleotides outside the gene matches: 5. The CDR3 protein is CASSSRTGENTEAFF. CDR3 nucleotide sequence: TGTGCCAGCAGCTCCCGGACAGGGGAGAACACTGAAGCTTTCTTT.

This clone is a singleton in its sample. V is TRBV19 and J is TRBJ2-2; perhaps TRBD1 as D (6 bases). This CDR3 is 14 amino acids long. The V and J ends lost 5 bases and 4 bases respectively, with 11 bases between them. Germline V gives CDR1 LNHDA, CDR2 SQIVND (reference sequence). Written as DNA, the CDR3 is TGTGCCAGTAGTTTCTCAGGGGCCACCGGGGAGCTGTTTTTT. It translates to CASSFSGATGELFF.

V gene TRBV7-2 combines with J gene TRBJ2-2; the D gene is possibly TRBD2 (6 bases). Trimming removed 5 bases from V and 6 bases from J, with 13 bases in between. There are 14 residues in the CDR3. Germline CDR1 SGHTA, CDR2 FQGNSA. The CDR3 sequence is CASSAGFPPGELFF. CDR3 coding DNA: TGTGCCAGCAGCGCGGGATTTCCCCCCGGGGAGCTGTTTTTT.

The CDR3 nucleotides read TGCACCTCCCTAGGCGGGAACACTGAAGCTTTCTTT. It yields the protein CTSLGGNTEAFF. The V and J genes are TRBV29-1 and TRBJ1-1, with no clear D. The CDR3 runs to 12 residues. Looked up from germline, CDR1 is SQVTM and CDR2 is ANQGSEA.

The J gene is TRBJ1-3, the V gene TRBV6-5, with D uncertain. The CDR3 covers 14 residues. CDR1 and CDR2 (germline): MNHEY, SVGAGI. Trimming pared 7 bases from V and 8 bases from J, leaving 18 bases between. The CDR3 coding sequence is TGTGCCAGCACCAATTCTTACCCAGCGGACACCATATATTTT. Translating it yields CASTNSYPADTIYF.

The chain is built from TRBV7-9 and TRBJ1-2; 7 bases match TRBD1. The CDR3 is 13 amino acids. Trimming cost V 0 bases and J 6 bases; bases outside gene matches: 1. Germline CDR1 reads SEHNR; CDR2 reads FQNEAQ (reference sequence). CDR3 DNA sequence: TGTGCCAGCAGCTTAGCAGACAGGGATGGCTACACCTTC. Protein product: CASSLADRDGYTF.

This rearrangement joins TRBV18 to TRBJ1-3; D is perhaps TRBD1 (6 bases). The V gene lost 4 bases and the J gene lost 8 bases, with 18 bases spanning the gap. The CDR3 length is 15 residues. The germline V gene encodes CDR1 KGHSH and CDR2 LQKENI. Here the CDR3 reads CASSLEPAAGDTIYF. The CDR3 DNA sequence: TGTGCCAGCTCACTCGAGCCAGCGGCAGGGGACACCATATATTTT.

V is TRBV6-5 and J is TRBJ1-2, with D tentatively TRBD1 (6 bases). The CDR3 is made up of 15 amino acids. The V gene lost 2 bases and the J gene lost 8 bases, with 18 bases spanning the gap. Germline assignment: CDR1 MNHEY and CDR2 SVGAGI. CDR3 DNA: TGTGCCAGCAGTTACCAGGGGCTCCCTTGGGGGGGCTACACCTTC. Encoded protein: CASSYQGLPWGGYTF.

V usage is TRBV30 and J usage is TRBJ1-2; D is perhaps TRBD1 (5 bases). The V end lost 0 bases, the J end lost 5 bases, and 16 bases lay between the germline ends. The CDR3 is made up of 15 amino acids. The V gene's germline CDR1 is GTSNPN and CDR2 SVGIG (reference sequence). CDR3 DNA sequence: TGTGCCTGGAGTGTCTGGGGCAGCCAGGTTTATGGCTACACCTTC. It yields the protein CAWSVWGSQVYGYTF.

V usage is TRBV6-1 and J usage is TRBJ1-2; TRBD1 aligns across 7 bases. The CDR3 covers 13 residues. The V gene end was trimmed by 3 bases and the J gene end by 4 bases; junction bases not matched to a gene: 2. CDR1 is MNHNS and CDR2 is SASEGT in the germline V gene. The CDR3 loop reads CASSEGQLYGYTF. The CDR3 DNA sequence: TGTGCCAGCAGTGAGGGACAGCTCTATGGCTACACCTTC.

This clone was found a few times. The CDR3 DNA follows: TGTGCCAGCAGCCAGGGGAGCAGTCTGAACACTGAAGCTTTCTTT. Protein sequence: CASSQGSSLNTEAFF. This chain uses TRBV7-9 with TRBJ1-1; TRBD1 might be the D (6 bases). V was trimmed by 5 bases and J by 0 bases, leaving 13 bases between them. Germline CDR1 reads SEHNR; CDR2 reads FQNEAQ (reference sequence). The CDR3 runs to 15 residues.

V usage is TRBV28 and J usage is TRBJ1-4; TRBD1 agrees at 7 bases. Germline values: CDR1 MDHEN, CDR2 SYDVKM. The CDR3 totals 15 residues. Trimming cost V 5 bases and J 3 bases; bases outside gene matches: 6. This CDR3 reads CASSQLGTANEKLFF. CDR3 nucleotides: TGTGCCAGCAGTCAACTCGGGACAGCTAATGAAAAACTGTTTTTT.

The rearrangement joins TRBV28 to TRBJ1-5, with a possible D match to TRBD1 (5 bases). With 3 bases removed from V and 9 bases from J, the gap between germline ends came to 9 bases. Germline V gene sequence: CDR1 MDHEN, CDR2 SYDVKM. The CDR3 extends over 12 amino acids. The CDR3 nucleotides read TGTGCCAGCAGTTTCCTTGACAGGCCCCAGCATTTT. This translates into CASSFLDRPQHF.

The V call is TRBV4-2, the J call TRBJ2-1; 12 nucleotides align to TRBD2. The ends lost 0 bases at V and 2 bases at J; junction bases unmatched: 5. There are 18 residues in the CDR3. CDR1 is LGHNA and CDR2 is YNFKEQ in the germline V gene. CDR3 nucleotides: TGTGCCAGCAGCCAAGATTCTCGGACTAGCGGGGCCTACAATGAGCAGTTCTTC. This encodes CASSQDSRTSGAYNEQFF.

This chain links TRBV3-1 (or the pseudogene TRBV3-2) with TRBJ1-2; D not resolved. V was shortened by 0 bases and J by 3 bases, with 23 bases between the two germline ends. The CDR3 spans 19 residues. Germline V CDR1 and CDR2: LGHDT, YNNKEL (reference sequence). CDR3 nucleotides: TGTGCCAGCAGCCAAGATACCCCCACCACAACCCGGGTAGACTATGGCTACACCTTC. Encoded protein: CASSQDTPTTTRVDYGYTF.